This T cell receptor (beta chain) was sequenced in a study of response to subunit inactivated influenza vaccine. Study outcomes and limitations: Authors proposed each seasonal influenza vaccination draws in few new T cells.

Via MiXCR, TCRdb re-called the RT-PCR reads, giving one row per CDR3 protein. The top ten clones hold under 15% of a sample with about 520,000 distinct CDR3 sequences, 6.5% to 8% of them seen once. The CDR3 spans 15 residues. Germline-derived CDR1 and CDR2 are LGHNA and YSLEER. V dropped 0 bases and J dropped 2; count of bases not matched to a gene: 4. A few counts support this clonotype. Antigen: not known. This material consisted of PBMCs from blood, taken roughly 24 months after vaccination. This TCR was recovered from a man between 50 and 75 years old who received an inactivated influenza vaccine. The chain couples TRBV4-3 to TRBJ2-7; TRBD1 matches at 7 bases. CDR3 in amino acids: CASSQDRGFTYEQYF. CDR3 nucleotides: TGCGCCAGCAGCCAAGACAGGGGGTTTACCTACGAGCAGTACTTC.